These T cell receptor beta chains were read from a single sample in a study of shared clonotypes between healthy human individuals. Here immunoSEQ multiplex PCR was the method, and the copy in TCRdb shows in-frame clones only, minus some. This sample has 1.5 million to 2.5 million clones, with about 95% found just once. The specimen was naive CD8+ T cells sorted from blood. The receptors derive from a man between 18 and 35 years old in good health. The CDR3 runs from the conserved cysteine through the conserved F or W. D genes are given only for firm matches. Part of the rows lack a size; the others show once, few, many or a class for expanded clones.

CDR3 DNA,CDR3 protein,J gene,D gene,clone size,V gene
TGTGCCACCCTCGCGTACAGGGAGAACTATGGCTACACCTTC,CATLAYRENYGYTF,TRBJ1-2,-,-,TRBV19
TGCGCCAGCACCATTAGAAAAACAGGGGAAGGAAATTCACCCCTCCACTTT,CASTIRKTGEGNSPLHF,TRBJ1-6,TRBD1,once,TRBV10-1
TGTGCCAGCAGCCCGGACAGGGATTCTCAAGAGACCCAGTACTTC,CASSPDRDSQETQYF,TRBJ2-5,TRBD1,-,TRBV28
TGTGCCAGCAGTGAAGCGGCCAGGGGGGTCGCCTACGAGCAGTACTTC,CASSEAARGVAYEQYF,TRBJ2-7,-,-,TRBV6-1
TGTGCCAGCAGCTTAAACGCGGGGGACAGGGAGGGTGAAAAACTGTTTTTT,CASSLNAGDREGEKLFF,TRBJ1-4,TRBD1,-,TRBV7-6
TGCGCCAGCAGCCAATGGGGACTAGCGGGAGGTGGCGGGGAGCTGTTTTTT,CASSQWGLAGGGGELFF,TRBJ2-2,TRBD2,-,TRBV4-1
TGTGCCAGCAGCGCCACTAGCGGGAGTAGCAATGAGCAGTTCTTC,CASSATSGSSNEQFF,TRBJ2-1,TRBD2,-,TRBV9
TGTGCCAGCAGCTCCCTTGGAGAAGAGCAGTACTTC,CASSSLGEEQYF,TRBJ2-7,-,once,TRBV9
TGCGCCAGCAGCTTGGCCTGGCAGTACAATGAGCAGTTCTTC,CASSLAWQYNEQFF,TRBJ2-1,-,few,TRBV5-1
TGTGCCATCAGTGATCCCGGACAGGGTTATCAGCCCCAGCATTTT,CAISDPGQGYQPQHF,TRBJ1-5,TRBD1,-,TRBV10-3
TGTGCCAGCAGCCCTGACGGTCCTAACTATGGCTACACCTTC,CASSPDGPNYGYTF,TRBJ1-2,-,few,TRBV7-2
TGTGCCAGCAGTACCCGGGACAGTCGCACCGGGGAGCTGTTTTTT,CASSTRDSRTGELFF,TRBJ2-2,TRBD1,-,TRBV27
TGCAGCGTTGACGCCCCCCGAAGCGGGGGGGCCGCCTACAATGAGCAGTTCTTC,CSVDAPRSGGAAYNEQFF,TRBJ2-1,TRBD2,-,TRBV29-1